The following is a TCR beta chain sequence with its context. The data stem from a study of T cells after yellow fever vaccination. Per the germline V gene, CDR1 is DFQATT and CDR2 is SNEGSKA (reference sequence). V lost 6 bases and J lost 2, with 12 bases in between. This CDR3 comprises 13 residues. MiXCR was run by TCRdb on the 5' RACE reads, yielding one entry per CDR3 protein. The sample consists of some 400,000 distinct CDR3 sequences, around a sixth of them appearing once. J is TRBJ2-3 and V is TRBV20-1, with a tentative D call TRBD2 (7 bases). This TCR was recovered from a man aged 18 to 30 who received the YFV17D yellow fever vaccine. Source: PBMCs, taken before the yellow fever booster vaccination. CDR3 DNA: TGCAGTGCAATCGGGGGGCCCACAGATACGCAGTATTTT. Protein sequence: CSAIGGPTDTQYF.